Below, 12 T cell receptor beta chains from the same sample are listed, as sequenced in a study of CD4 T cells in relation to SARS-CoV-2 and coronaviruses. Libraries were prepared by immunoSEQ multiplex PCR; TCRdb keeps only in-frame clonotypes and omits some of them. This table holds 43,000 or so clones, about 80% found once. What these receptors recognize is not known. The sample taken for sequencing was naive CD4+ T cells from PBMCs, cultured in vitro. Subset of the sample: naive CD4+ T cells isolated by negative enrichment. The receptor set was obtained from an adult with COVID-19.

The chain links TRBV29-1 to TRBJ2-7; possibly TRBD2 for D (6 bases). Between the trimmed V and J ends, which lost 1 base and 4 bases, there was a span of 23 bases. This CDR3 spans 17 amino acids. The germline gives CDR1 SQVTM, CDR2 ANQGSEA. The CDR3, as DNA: TGCAGCGTTGAAGTTATTCTGCGGGGCAGGTGCGCGTACGAGCAGTACTTC. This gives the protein CSVEVILRGRCAYEQYF.

The chain's CDR3 is CASSSSGGEAFF. DNA of the CDR3: TGTGCCAGCAGCTCTAGTGGGGGTGAAGCTTTCTTT. The genes are TRBV13 and TRBJ1-1; TRBD1 might be the D (5 bases). This CDR3 region has 12 residues. CDR1 and CDR2 from the germline V gene are PRHDT and FYEKMQ (reference sequence). V lost 4 bases, J lost 7 bases, and 10 bases lay in between. The whole variable domain, remainder taken from reference TRBV13 and TRBJ1-1, is AAGVIQSPRHLIKEKRETATLKCYPIPRHDTVYWYQQGPGQDPQFLISFYEKMQSDKGSIPDRFSAQQFSDYHSELNMSSLELGDSALYFCASSSSGGEAFFGQGTRLTVV.

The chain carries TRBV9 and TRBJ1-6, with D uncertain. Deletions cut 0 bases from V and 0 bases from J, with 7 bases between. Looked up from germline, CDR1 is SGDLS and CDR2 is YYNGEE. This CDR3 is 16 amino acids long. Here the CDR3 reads CASSVDRSSYNSPLHF. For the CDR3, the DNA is TGTGCCAGCAGCGTAGATCGGAGCTCCTATAATTCACCCCTCCACTTT.

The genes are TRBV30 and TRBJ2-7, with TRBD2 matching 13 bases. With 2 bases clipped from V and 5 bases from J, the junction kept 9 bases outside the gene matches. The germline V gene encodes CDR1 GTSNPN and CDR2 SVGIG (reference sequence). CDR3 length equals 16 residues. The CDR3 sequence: CAWSPHPTSGGNEQYF. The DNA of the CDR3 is TGTGCCTGGAGTCCTCACCCGACTAGCGGGGGGAACGAGCAGTACTTC.

The chain's CDR3 is CASSEFTGSSAWDEQFF. The CDR3, as DNA: TGTGCCAGCAGTGAATTTACGGGGTCTAGCGCATGGGATGAGCAGTTCTTC. The chain combines TRBV6-1 with TRBJ2-1; TRBD2 is a possible D gene (6 bases). Germline lookup yields CDR1 MNHNS and CDR2 SASEGT. V shed 2 bases and J shed 8 bases, with 22 bases lying between them. This CDR3 comprises 17 residues.

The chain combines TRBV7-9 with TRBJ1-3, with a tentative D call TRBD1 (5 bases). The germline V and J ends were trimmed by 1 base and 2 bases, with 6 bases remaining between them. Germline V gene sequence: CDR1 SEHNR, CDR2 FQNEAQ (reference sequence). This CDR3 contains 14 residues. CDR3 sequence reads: CASSLEQAGNTIYF. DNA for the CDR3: TGTGCCAGCAGCTTAGAACAGGCTGGAAACACCATATATTTT.

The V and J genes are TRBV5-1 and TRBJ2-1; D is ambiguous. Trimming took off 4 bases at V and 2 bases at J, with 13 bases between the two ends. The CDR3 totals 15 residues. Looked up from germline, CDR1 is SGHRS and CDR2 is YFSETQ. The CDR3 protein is CASSPFAEPYNEQFF. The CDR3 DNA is TGCGCCAGCAGCCCCTTTGCGGAACCCTACAATGAGCAGTTCTTC.

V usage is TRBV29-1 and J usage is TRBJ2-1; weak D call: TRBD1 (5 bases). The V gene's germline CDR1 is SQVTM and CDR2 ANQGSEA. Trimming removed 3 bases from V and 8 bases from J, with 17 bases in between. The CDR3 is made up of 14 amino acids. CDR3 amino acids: CSVDAGALWDEQFF. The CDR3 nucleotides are TGCAGCGTTGATGCTGGGGCCCTTTGGGATGAGCAGTTCTTC.

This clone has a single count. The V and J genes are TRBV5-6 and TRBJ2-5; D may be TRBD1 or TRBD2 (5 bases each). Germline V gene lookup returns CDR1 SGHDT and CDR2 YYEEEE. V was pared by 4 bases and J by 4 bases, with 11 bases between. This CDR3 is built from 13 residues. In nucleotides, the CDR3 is TGTGCCAGCAGCATACGAGGGGCAGAGACCCAGTACTTC. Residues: CASSIRGAETQYF.

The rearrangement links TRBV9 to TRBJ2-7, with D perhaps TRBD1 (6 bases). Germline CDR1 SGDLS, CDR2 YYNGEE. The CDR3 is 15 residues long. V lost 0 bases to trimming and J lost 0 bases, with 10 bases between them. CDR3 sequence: CASSVGPGHSYEQYF. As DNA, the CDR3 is TGTGCCAGCAGCGTAGGCCCGGGACACTCCTACGAGCAGTACTTC.

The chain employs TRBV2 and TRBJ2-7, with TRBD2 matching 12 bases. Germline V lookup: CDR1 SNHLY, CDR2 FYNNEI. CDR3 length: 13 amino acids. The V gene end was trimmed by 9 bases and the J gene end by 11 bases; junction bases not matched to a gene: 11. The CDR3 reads CASRADRLAGEYF. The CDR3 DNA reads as TGTGCCAGTAGGGCAGATAGACTAGCGGGGGAGTACTTC.

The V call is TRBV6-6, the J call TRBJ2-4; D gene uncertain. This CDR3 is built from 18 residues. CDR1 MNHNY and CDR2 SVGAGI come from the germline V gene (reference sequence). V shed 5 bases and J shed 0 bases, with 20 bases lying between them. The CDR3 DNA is TGTGCCAGCAGTCGATTCACTCCTGCGTTTCTAGCCAAAAACATTCAGTACTTC. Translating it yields CASSRFTPAFLAKNIQYF.